The present T cell receptor (beta chain) was sequenced within a study of blood T cell repertoires in COVID-19. Study overall: T cells, B-cell-depleted T cells, or PBMCs supplied cDNA or gDNA.

Trimming removed 3 bases from V and 5 bases from J, with 16 bases in between. The CDR3 totals 15 residues. Germline lookup yields CDR1 LNHDA and CDR2 SQIVND (reference sequence). Profiling relied on immunoSEQ multiplex PCR, and the TCRdb table lists in-frame clones only, not all of them. Seen here are about 75,000 clones, more than 65% observed once, and the top ten hold roughly 5%. The rearrangement uses TRBV19 and TRBJ1-1, with D perhaps matching TRBD1 (5 bases). The sequenced material came from peripheral blood. This sequence was found in a woman older than 75 with active or convalescent COVID-19. Written as DNA, the CDR3 is TGTGCCAGTAGTATTCCCCAGGGTATTGCGACTGAAGCTTTCTTT. Translated, it gives CASSIPQGIATEAFF.